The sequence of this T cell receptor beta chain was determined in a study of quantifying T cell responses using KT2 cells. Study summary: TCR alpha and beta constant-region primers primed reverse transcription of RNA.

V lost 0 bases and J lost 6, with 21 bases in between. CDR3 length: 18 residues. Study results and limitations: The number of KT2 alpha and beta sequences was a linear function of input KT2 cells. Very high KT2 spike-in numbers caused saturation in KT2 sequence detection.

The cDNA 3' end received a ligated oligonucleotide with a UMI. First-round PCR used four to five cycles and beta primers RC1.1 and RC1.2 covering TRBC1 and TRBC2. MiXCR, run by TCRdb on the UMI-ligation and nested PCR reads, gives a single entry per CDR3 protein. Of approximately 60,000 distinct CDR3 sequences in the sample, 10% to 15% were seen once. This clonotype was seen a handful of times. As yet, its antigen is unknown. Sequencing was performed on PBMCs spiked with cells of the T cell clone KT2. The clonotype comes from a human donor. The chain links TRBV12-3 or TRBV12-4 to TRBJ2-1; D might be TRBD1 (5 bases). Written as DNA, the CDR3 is TGTGCCAGCAGTTTAGCTTGGGGTGGGCAGGGTAGTCCCAATGAGCAGTTCTTC. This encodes CASSLAWGGQGSPNEQFF.